A selection of T cell receptor beta chains follows, all from one sample in a study of shared clonotypes between healthy human individuals. Sequencing used immunoSEQ multiplex PCR; TCRdb keeps in-frame clones, though not all of them. The sample records 780,000 or so clones, around 77% being singletons. Sequencing input: memory CD4+ T cells sorted from blood. These receptors were obtained from a woman aged 25 to 39 in good health. Each CDR3 is given with its conserved first and last residue. A D gene is named only where the DNA matches it firmly. Some rows mark clone size as missing; the rest say once, few, many or name a class of expanded clone.

clone_size j_call cdr3_length d_call v_call cdr3_nt cdr3_aa
- TRBJ2-3 19 - TRBV27 TGTGCCAGCAGTTTATATAGAGCGGCCCCCTCGGGGAGCACAGATACGCAGTATTTT CASSLYRAAPSGSTDTQYF
- TRBJ1-2 11 - TRBV30 TGTGCCTGGAGTCACCTCTATGGCTACACCTTC CAWSHLYGYTF
- TRBJ2-3 16 - TRBV6-1 TGTGCCAGCAGTGATGACGGCAGGTCTCGCACAGATACGCAGTATTTT CASSDDGRSRTDTQYF
- TRBJ2-1 14 - TRBV5-1 TGCGCCAGCAGCCCAGGAACTCGGGGCAATGAGCAGTTCTTC CASSPGTRGNEQFF
- TRBJ2-1 12 - TRBV27 TGTGCCACGGAGGGGAGTACCGATGAGCAGTTCTTC CATEGSTDEQFF
- TRBJ1-4 13 - TRBV6-1 TGTGCCAGCAGCCGGGGTACTAATGAAAAACTGTTTTTT CASSRGTNEKLFF
once TRBJ1-1 14 - TRBV30 TGTGCCTGGAGTAACTTTGCAATGAACACTGAAGCTTTCTTT CAWSNFAMNTEAFF
- TRBJ2-7 16 - TRBV2 TGTGCCAGCAGTGAGAATCTCGTAGCGCACTCCTACGAGCAGTACTTC CASSENLVAHSYEQYF
- TRBJ1-5 14 - TRBV4-1 TGCGCCAGCAGCCAAGTCACAGGAGATCAGCCCCAGCATTTT CASSQVTGDQPQHF
- TRBJ2-7 15 - TRBV11-1 TGTGCCAGCAGCCTCCCACGGAGGACTTCCTACGAGCAGTACTTC CASSLPRRTSYEQYF
- TRBJ2-1 14 - TRBV29-1 TGCAGCGTTGCCGGTGGTGGCTCCTACAATGAGCAGTTCTTC CSVAGGGSYNEQFF
- TRBJ1-1 14 - TRBV10-1 TGCGCCAGCAGTGAAGGGGGGGGACACACTGAAGCTTTCTTT CASSEGGGHTEAFF
few TRBJ2-1 16 TRBD1 TRBV7-9 TGTGCCAGCAGCCCCTGGCCTGGACAGGGTGACACTTGGCAGTTCTTC CASSPWPGQGDTWQFF
once TRBJ1-2 15 - TRBV7-2 TGTGCCAGCACCTTCGGCCCCAGGGCTAACTATGGCTACACCTTC CASTFGPRANYGYTF
- TRBJ1-1 17 TRBD1 TRBV5-1 TGCGCCAGCAGCTTGAGGGACAGCCGTAGTTTGGACACTGAAGCTTTCTTT CASSLRDSRSLDTEAFF
few TRBJ2-3 15 - TRBV7-9 TGTGCCAGCAGCGCCCGGAGTACTAGCACAGATACGCAGTATTTT CASSARSTSTDTQYF
- TRBJ2-5 13 - TRBV19 TGTGCCAGTCAAGGAGGCAGGGAAGAGACCCAGTACTTC CASQGGREETQYF
- TRBJ1-2 13 TRBD1 TRBV6-1 TGTGCCGGGGGGACAGACAGGGCGTCTGGCTACACCTTC CAGGTDRASGYTF
- TRBJ1-5 16 - TRBV6-1 TGTGCCAGCAGTGAAGTAAGCGGGGCGGGCAATCAGCCCCAGCATTTT CASSEVSGAGNQPQHF
once TRBJ2-2 15 - TRBV19 TGTGCCAGTAGTGCGTCCCAGGGAAGGACCGGGGAGCTGTTTTTT CASSASQGRTGELFF
- TRBJ2-7 16 TRBD1 TRBV25-1 TGTGCCAGCAGTGAGGCCGGGACAGTGAGCTCCTACGAGCAGTACTTC CASSEAGTVSSYEQYF
- TRBJ1-2 12 - TRBV6-6 TGTGCCAGCAAACCAGGTGACTATGGCTACACCTTC CASKPGDYGYTF